This T cell receptor (beta chain) stems from a study of vaccination effects on CD4 cells after COVID-19. Study at large: Participants received two doses of either the BNT162b2 or mRNA-1273 vaccine. Samples from a couple of convalescent patients were given 16 days and one week before vaccination. Study observations and caveats: Marked clonal contraction was seen late after vaccination (in both infection- and vaccine-induced clones).

Remarks on this clone: Its antigen remains unknown.

The protocol was immunoSEQ multiplex PCR, while the TCRdb copy is restricted to in-frame clones and leaves out a portion. The sample holds under 65,000 clones, more than 75% seen once. After expansion with viral peptide pools in the ViraFEST assay, antigen-specific CD4+ T cells were sequenced. After about 10 days in culture, the CD4+ T cells were isolated. Documented for the person is a PCR-confirmed SARS-CoV-2 infection occurring between March and December 2020. In the negative control culture, an HIV-1 Nef peptide pool was present. Trimming stripped 3 bases from V and 0 bases from J, with 9 bases between. Germline V gene sequence: CDR1 LGHDT, CDR2 YNNKEL (reference sequence). The CDR3 contains 14 residues.

The chain joins TRBV3-1 (or the pseudogene TRBV3-2) to TRBJ2-7; possibly TRBD2 for D (6 bases). The specimen comprised CD4+ T cells from PBMCs cultured with HIV peptides, sampled before COVID-19 vaccination. The subset: HIV-1 Nef peptide pool negative control/reference culture. This TCR was recovered from a human donor who had a prior SARS-CoV-2 infection. This CDR3 is CASSHSGSSYEQYF. The CDR3 DNA is TGTGCCAGCAGCCATAGCGGAAGCTCCTACGAGCAGTACTTC.